This T cell receptor beta chain was captured in a study of tumor-infiltrating lymphocytes in primary liver carcinoma. Study context: Each of the growths was stage T1-T3 N0M0, extending roughly 4.2 to 11 cm across. The study's findings and limits: Blood had a significantly lower top-250-clone fraction than tumors did (p = 0.039).

Turning to this clonotype: Its antigen is undetermined.

With a constant-region primer, TCR beta cDNA was made from 500 ng of total RNA. Construction of TCR beta libraries relied on three successive nested multiplex PCR rounds employing slightly modified ARM-PCR. For roughly 11 cycles apiece, the opening two PCR rounds ran with TRBV1-TRBV30 forward primers and a C-beta reverse primer. TCRdb analysed the multiplex PCR reads with MiXCR anew, one entry per CDR3 protein. The sample contains approximately 190,000 distinct CDR3 sequences, around 85% of which appear only once. This CDR3 contains 15 residues. Per the germline V gene, CDR1 is MNHNS and CDR2 is SASEGT. V gave up 10 bases and J gave up 6 bases, with 25 bases separating them. Bulk tissue was left unsorted, and RNA and DNA were co-extracted from about 21-30 mg of it. No patient had received treatment, and all had chronic HBV infection.

The chain has TRBV6-1 and TRBJ2-7, with D possibly TRBD1 on 6 matching bases. This TCR came from a man aged 35 to 55 with primary liver carcinoma and hepatitis B virus infection. Sequencing was done on a sample of tumor tissue from primary liver carcinoma. The CDR3 sequence is CANTPVTGAPTEQYF. Here the CDR3 DNA reads TGTGCCAACACTCCGGTGACAGGAGCCCCGACCGAGCAGTACTTC.